This section outlines one T cell receptor (beta chain) sequence together with its context. The data derive from a study of blood T cell repertoires in COVID-19. Study as a whole: Sources were T cells, B-cell-depleted T cells, or PBMCs; the material itself was cDNA or gDNA.

Trimming left V 6 bases short and J 3 bases short, with 6 bases between. The CDR3 sequence is 12 residues long. Germline V lookup: CDR1 MDHEN, CDR2 SYDVKM. Original handling: Estimation of nucleated cell counts relied on the amplification of reference gene primers. The method was immunoSEQ multiplex PCR; TCRdb's version includes in-frame clones alone and lacks a portion of them. That table supplies the V and J calls and clone size; D and trimming were determined from the DNA. Of roughly 290,000 clones in the sample, around 90% are singletons; the top ten hold 6% to 7%. The cohort comprised adults aged roughly 18 to 90 years residing in 20 to 25 US areas. Which cohort a participant joined came from the clinical history participants gave.

The gene calls are TRBV28 and TRBJ2-1; D is undetermined. The sequenced sample was PBMCs or T cells enriched from blood (not recorded which). The TCR originated in a woman in her forties who had recovered from COVID-19. The chain's CDR3 is CASSRNYNEQFF. DNA of the CDR3: TGTGCCAGCAGCCGTAACTACAATGAGCAGTTCTTC.